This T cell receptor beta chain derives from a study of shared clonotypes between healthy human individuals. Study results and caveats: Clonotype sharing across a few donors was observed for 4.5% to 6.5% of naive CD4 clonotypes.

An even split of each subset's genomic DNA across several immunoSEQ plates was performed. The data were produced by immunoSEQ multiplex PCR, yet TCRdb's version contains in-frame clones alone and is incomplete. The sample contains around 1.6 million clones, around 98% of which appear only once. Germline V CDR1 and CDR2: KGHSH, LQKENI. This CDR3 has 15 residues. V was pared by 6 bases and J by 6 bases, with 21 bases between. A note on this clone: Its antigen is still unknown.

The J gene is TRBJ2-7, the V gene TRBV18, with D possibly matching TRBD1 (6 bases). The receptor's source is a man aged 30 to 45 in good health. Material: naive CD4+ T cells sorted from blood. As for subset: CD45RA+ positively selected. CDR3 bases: TGTGCCAGCTCTCCCAACGTACAGGGTGTGGGCGAGCAGTACTTC. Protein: CASSPNVQGVGEQYF.